This T cell receptor beta chain was found in a study of cytomegalovirus exposure and HLA in healthy donors. The CDR3 runs to 16 residues. J gave up 5 bases and V 0 bases, and 7 bases lay outside the gene matches. The germline V gene encodes CDR1 MNHEY and CDR2 SVGAGI. Study outcomes and limitations: Later, an analysis found that common viral pathogens appeared to be linked with several of the most significant clusters. The later analysis indicated that the majority of CMV-associated TCR beta chains appeared HLA-restricted. Sequence variants that were highly shared formed a cluster that was likely a sequencing artifact.

PCR amplification relied on 60 Vbeta primers (plus 13 Jbeta primers). Sequencing used immunoSEQ multiplex PCR; TCRdb keeps in-frame clones, though not all of them. The sample records about 200,000 clones, approximately 78% being singletons. About this clone: Its antigen is not identified.

The chain carries TRBV6-5 and TRBJ2-5; 9 bases agree with TRBD2. The sequencing sample was made of PBMCs. This receptor was obtained from a male donor in good health and CMV-seronegative. The CDR3 protein is CASSYSKGGRGETQYF. The CDR3 DNA reads TGTGCCAGCAGTTACTCGAAGGGCGGGAGGGGTGAGACCCAGTACTTC.